These 28 T cell receptor beta chains were sequenced from one sample in a study of cytomegalovirus exposure and HLA in healthy donors. Clones were read by immunoSEQ multiplex PCR, and TCRdb kept only the in-frame ones, dropping some. The profile covers approximately 110,000 clones, with around nine tenths appearing a single time and roughly 2.1% taken by the ten largest. Source material: PBMCs. Every receptor here comes from a young woman in good health and CMV-seronegative.

The J gene is TRBJ2-7, the V gene TRBV28; D gene unclear. Germline assignment: CDR1 MDHEN and CDR2 SYDVKM. V lost 7 bases to trimming and J lost 3 bases, with 13 bases between them. The CDR3 is 13 residues long. CDR3 sequence: CASMSGELYEQYF. The CDR3 DNA reads as TGTGCCAGCATGTCTGGAGAGCTCTACGAGCAGTACTTC.

The chain links TRBV12-2 to TRBJ1-2. TRBV12-2 is a documented pseudogene. CDR3 length equals 17 residues. The CDR3: CASRLSRGGFTDYGYTF. The CDR3 DNA is TGTGCAAGTCGCTTATCCCGGGGGGGGTTTACGGACTATGGCTACACCTTC.

The chain is built from TRBV28 and TRBJ2-3; 8 nucleotides agree with TRBD1. The germline V gene has CDR1 MDHEN and CDR2 SYDVKM. After removal of 4 bases from V and 2 bases from J, the junction contained 2 bases not matched to a gene. CDR3 length: 14 amino acids. The CDR3 loop is CASSWTGNTDTQYF. The CDR3 DNA sequence: TGTGCCAGCAGTTGGACAGGGAACACAGATACGCAGTATTTT.

This rearrangement joins TRBV4-1 to TRBJ1-2, with no clear D. Germline V gives CDR1 MGHRA, CDR2 YSYEKL. This CDR3 has 14 residues. The V and J ends lost 4 bases and 8 bases respectively, with 17 bases between them. CDR3 nucleotide sequence: TGCGCCAGCAGCCTATTTACTCCGCCGGAGGGCTACACCTTC. Amino acids: CASSLFTPPEGYTF.

In this sample, this clone turned up a few times. The genes are TRBV25-1 and TRBJ1-4; D unclear. CDR1 is MGHDK, CDR2 SYGVNS, per germline. The CDR3 has 14 residues. Between the trimmed V and J ends, which lost 1 base and 12 bases, there was a span of 15 bases. The DNA for the CDR3 is TGTGCCAGCAGTGAATCATCAGAAATAGAGGAACTGTTTTTT. This encodes CASSESSEIEELFF.

J is TRBJ2-7 and V is TRBV5-4; the D gene is possibly TRBD1 (5 bases). Germline CDR1 reads SGHNT; CDR2 reads YYREEE (reference sequence). Deletions cut 6 bases from V and 6 bases from J, with 16 bases between. CDR3 size: 13 residues. The CDR3 coding sequence is TGTGCCAGCATAGCCAGGGAAAAAGGCGAGCAGTACTTC. This sequence encodes CASIAREKGEQYF.

The chain links TRBV27 to TRBJ2-1; D is perhaps TRBD2 (6 bases). The CDR3 totals 15 residues. Germline CDR1 MNHEY, CDR2 SMNVEV (reference sequence). V gave up 2 bases and J gave up 3 bases, with 11 bases separating them. The CDR3 loop is CASSLIGGFYNEQFF. In DNA form, the CDR3 reads TGTGCCAGCAGTTTAATCGGGGGATTCTACAATGAGCAGTTCTTC.

As to this clone: Other nucleotide sequences in the sample specify the same CDR3. This chain connects TRBV7-3 to TRBJ2-1; the match to TRBD2 covers 11 bases. Per the germline V gene, CDR1 is SGHTA and CDR2 is FQGTGA. CDR3 length equals 15 residues. J lost 4 bases, V lost 6 bases, and 5 bases had no gene match. Here the CDR3 DNA reads TGTGCCAGCAGTTTTAGCGGGAGGGAGTACAATGAGCAGTTCTTC. Encoded protein: CASSFSGREYNEQFF.

CDR3: CASFPLDREKDEQYF. Here the CDR3 DNA reads TGCGCCAGCTTTCCCCTGGACCGGGAAAAGGACGAGCAGTACTTC. This chain connects TRBV10-2 to TRBJ2-7; tentative D call: TRBD2 (5 bases). Germline V CDR1 and CDR2: WSHSY, SAAADI. This CDR3 contains 15 residues. Trimming cost V 8 bases and J 5 bases, with 22 bases left between them.

The gene calls are TRBV25-1 and TRBJ1-1; TRBD1 might be the D (5 bases). Germline loops: CDR1 MGHDK, CDR2 SYGVNS. CDR3 length: 15 residues. V dropped 4 bases and J dropped 5 bases, with 17 bases sitting between them. The CDR3 DNA follows: TGTGCCAGCAGTGGGGGGGGAAGATACGGGACTGAAGCTTTCTTT. Its translation is CASSGGGRYGTEAFF. The entire variable domain, with the rest obtained from reference TRBV25-1 and TRBJ1-1, is as follows: EADIYQTPRYLVIGTGKKITLECSQTMGHDKMYWYQQDPGMELHLIHYSYGVNSTEKGDLSSESTVSRIRTEHFPLTLESARPSHTSQYLCASSGGGRYGTEAFFGQGTRLTVV.

The chain combines TRBV25-1 with TRBJ2-5; 7 bases agree with TRBD1. The CDR3 has 14 residues. CDR1 and CDR2 from the germline V gene are MGHDK and SYGVNS. V dropped 5 bases and J dropped 5; count of bases not matched to a gene: 8. CDR3 bases: TGTGCCAGCAGTCTCGGACAGGAAGTGGAGACCCAGTACTTC. It codes for CASSLGQEVETQYF.

This chain links TRBV28 with TRBJ2-7; 9 bases agree with TRBD2. V shed 6 bases, J shed 5 bases, and the junction held 5 bases outside the gene matches. The CDR3 runs to 13 residues. Germline V lookup: CDR1 MDHEN, CDR2 SYDVKM. The CDR3 region is CASRVAGVHEQYF. The CDR3 DNA follows: TGTGCCAGCAGAGTAGCGGGAGTCCACGAGCAGTACTTC.

The V and J genes are TRBV13 and TRBJ1-5; D remains unclear. Germline CDR1 and CDR2: PRHDT and FYEKMQ (reference sequence). The CDR3 extends over 14 amino acids. The V end was cut by 0 bases, the J end by 5 bases, with 8 bases between. CDR3 in amino acids: CASSLGRRDQPQHF. CDR3 nucleotides: TGTGCCAGCAGCTTAGGTCGACGGGATCAGCCCCAGCATTTT.

This clone was counted once. The CDR3 region has the DNA TGCAGTGCCTGGGGGGGTGAAAAACTGTTTTTT. It codes for CSAWGGEKLFF. This rearrangement joins TRBV20-1 to TRBJ1-4, with D possibly matching TRBD1 (5 bases). V lost 6 bases and J 7 bases, leaving 9 bases between the germline ends. In germline, CDR1 is DFQATT, CDR2 SNEGSKA (reference sequence). The CDR3 extends over 11 amino acids.

The V gene is TRBV14, the J gene TRBJ2-7; 11 bases are a match to TRBD2. The CDR3 has 14 amino acids. The germline V gene encodes CDR1 SGHDN and CDR2 FVKESK. With V trimmed by 4 bases and J by 7 bases, 6 bases remained unmatched. CDR3 sequence (DNA): TGTGCCAGCAGCCTTAGCGGGGGGGCAGAAGAGCAGTACTTC. This sequence encodes CASSLSGGAEEQYF.

This clone was observed once. This chain uses TRBV28 with TRBJ2-7; TRBD1 might be the D (6 bases). The CDR3 covers 14 residues. The V end was cut by 6 bases, the J end by 1 base, with 13 bases between. Germline CDR1 MDHEN, CDR2 SYDVKM. The CDR3 here is CASSPTGLSYEQYF. For the CDR3, the DNA is TGTGCCAGCAGCCCGACAGGCCTTTCCTACGAGCAGTACTTC.

This clone was seen once. The chain is built from TRBV2 and TRBJ1-4; D perhaps matches TRBD1 (6 bases). The CDR3 is made up of 15 amino acids. V was trimmed by 6 bases and J by 8 bases, leaving 19 bases between them. Germline values: CDR1 SNHLY, CDR2 FYNNEI. CDR3 bases: TGTGCCAGCAGAGCGGGGACACTGGACGGCGAAAAACTGTTTTTT. The encoded protein is CASRAGTLDGEKLFF.

The chain uses TRBV28 and TRBJ1-4, with TRBD1 as a possible D gene (6 bases). The CDR3 is 13 amino acids. The V gene's germline CDR1 is MDHEN and CDR2 SYDVKM. Trimming cost V 9 bases and J 8 bases, with 16 bases left between them. CDR3: CASNKQGFEKLFF. The CDR3 DNA is TGTGCCAGTAATAAACAGGGATTCGAAAAACTGTTTTTT. Based on the CDR3 plus reference TRBV28 and TRBJ1-4, the full variable domain is DVKVTQSSRYLVKRTGEKVFLECVQDMDHENMFWYRQDPGLGLRLIYFSYDVKMKEKGDIPEGYSVSREKKERFSLILESASTNQTSMYLCASNKQGFEKLFFGSGTQLSVL.

The J gene is TRBJ2-1, the V gene TRBV29-1, with TRBD1 as a possible D gene (6 bases). V shed 4 bases and J shed 0 bases, with 16 bases lying between them. CDR1 and CDR2 (germline): SQVTM, ANQGSEA. This CDR3 is 16 amino acids long. Here the CDR3 DNA reads TGCAGCGTTGTGTGGGGGACACAGATCTCCTACAATGAGCAGTTCTTC. Translating it yields CSVVWGTQISYNEQFF.

J is TRBJ2-7 and V is TRBV9, with 8 bases that match TRBD2. CDR1 and CDR2 from the germline V gene are SGDLS and YYNGEE. The CDR3 totals 13 residues. V trimming: 2 bases; J trimming: 3 bases; junction bases outside the gene matches: 1. The CDR3 DNA follows: TGTGCCAGCAGCGTCGGGACTAGCTACGAGCAGTACTTC. Residues: CASSVGTSYEQYF.

The chain couples TRBV5-1 to TRBJ2-3; TRBD1 matches 8 bases. Germline V gives CDR1 SGHRS, CDR2 YFSETQ. Trimming took 3 bases from V and 5 from J; bases not matched to a gene: 5. The CDR3 totals 14 residues. CDR3 residues: CASSSEDREDTQYF. The CDR3 DNA sequence: TGCGCCAGCAGCTCGGAGGACAGGGAAGATACGCAGTATTTT.

This clone was observed a few times. The rearrangement links TRBV15 to TRBJ2-3, with D tentatively TRBD1 (6 bases). CDR1 and CDR2 from the germline V gene are LNHNV and YYDKDF (reference sequence). The CDR3 loop spans 17 amino acids. The V and J ends lost 3 bases and 5 bases respectively, with 21 bases between them. In nucleotides, the CDR3 is TGTGCCACCAGCAGTACCATGGGGGCAGAATGGGGAGATACGCAGTATTTT. It encodes CATSSTMGAEWGDTQYF.

The J gene is TRBJ2-7, the V gene TRBV11-2, with D possibly TRBD1 on 5 matching bases. Germline assignment: CDR1 SGHAT and CDR2 FQNNGV. The length of the CDR3 is 13 residues. V dropped 6 bases and J dropped 0 bases, with 9 bases sitting between them. The DNA of the CDR3 is TGTGCCAGCAGTACAGGCAGCTCCTACGAGCAGTACTTC. Translated, it gives CASSTGSSYEQYF.

Only a few counts were recorded for this clone. The gene calls are TRBV6-5 and TRBJ2-7; D perhaps matches TRBD1 (6 bases). Germline lookup yields CDR1 MNHEY and CDR2 SVGAGI. The CDR3 loop spans 13 amino acids. Trimming took off 6 bases at V and 6 bases at J, with 15 bases between the two ends. The CDR3 is CASSPDRTGEQYF. Here the CDR3 DNA reads TGTGCCAGCAGCCCAGACAGGACGGGCGAGCAGTACTTC.

The V call is TRBV5-4, the J call TRBJ2-7, with D perhaps matching TRBD1 (6 bases). The germline V gene encodes CDR1 SGHNT and CDR2 YYREEE (reference sequence). This CDR3 spans 13 amino acids. Between the trimmed V and J ends, which lost 1 base and 4 bases, there was a span of 9 bases. The chain's CDR3 is CASSLQGTYEQYF. As DNA, the CDR3 is TGTGCCAGCAGCTTGCAGGGGACATACGAGCAGTACTTC.

V and J are TRBV15 and TRBJ1-1; D not certain. In germline, CDR1 is LNHNV, CDR2 YYDKDF (reference sequence). The CDR3 contains 13 residues. V was trimmed by 2 bases and J by 6 bases, leaving 10 bases between them. The CDR3 protein is CATSRMQEAEAFF. CDR3 bases: TGTGCCACCAGCAGAATGCAGGAGGCTGAAGCTTTCTTT.

The chain employs TRBV11-1 and TRBJ1-3; possibly TRBD1 for D (5 bases). The CDR3 runs to 16 residues. Trimming took 5 bases from V and 0 from J, leaving 14 bases between them. Germline V lookup: CDR1 SGHAT, CDR2 FQDESV (reference sequence). The CDR3 DNA reads TGTGCCAGCAGCCAAACAGGAAGTAACTCTGGAAACACCATATATTTT. This gives the protein CASSQTGSNSGNTIYF.

The gene calls are TRBV6-5 and TRBJ1-2; D is unclear. Germline V gene lookup returns CDR1 MNHEY and CDR2 SVGAGI. The CDR3 is 14 residues long. Trimming removed 0 bases from V and 3 bases from J, with 8 bases in between. CDR3 coding DNA: TGTGCCAGCAGTTACTCAGGGAGGGACTATGGCTACACCTTC. Translating gives CASSYSGRDYGYTF.